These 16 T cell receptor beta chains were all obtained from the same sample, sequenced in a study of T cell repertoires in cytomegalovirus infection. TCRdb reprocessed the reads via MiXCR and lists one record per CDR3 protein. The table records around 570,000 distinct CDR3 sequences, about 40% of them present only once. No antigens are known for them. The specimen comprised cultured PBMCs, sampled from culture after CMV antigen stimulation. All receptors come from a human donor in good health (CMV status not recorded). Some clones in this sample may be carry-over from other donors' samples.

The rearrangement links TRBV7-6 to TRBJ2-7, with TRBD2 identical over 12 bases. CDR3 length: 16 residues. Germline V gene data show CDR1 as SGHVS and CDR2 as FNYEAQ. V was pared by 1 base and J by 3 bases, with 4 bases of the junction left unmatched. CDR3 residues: CASSLGTSGTLYEQYF. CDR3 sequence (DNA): TGTGCCAGCAGCTTAGGGACTAGCGGGACCCTCTACGAGCAGTACTTC.

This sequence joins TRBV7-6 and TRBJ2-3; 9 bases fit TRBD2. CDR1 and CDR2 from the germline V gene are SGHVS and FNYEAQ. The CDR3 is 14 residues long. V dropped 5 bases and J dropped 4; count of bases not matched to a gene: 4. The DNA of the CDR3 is TGTGCCAGCAGCCAAGGACTAGCGCCAGATACGCAGTATTTT. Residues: CASSQGLAPDTQYF.

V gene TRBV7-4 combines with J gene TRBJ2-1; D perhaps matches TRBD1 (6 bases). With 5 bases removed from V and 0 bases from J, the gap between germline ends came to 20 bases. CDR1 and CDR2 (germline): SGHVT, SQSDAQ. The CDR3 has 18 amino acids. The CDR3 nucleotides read TGTGCCAGCAGCCAAACGAGATTTCAGGGGAGCTCCTACAATGAGCAGTTCTTC. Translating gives CASSQTRFQGSSYNEQFF.

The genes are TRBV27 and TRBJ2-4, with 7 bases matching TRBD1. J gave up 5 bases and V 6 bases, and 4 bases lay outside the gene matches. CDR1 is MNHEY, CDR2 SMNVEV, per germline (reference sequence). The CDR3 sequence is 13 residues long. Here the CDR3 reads CASREGGENIQYF. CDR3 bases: TGTGCCAGCAGGGAAGGGGGCGAAAACATTCAGTACTTC.

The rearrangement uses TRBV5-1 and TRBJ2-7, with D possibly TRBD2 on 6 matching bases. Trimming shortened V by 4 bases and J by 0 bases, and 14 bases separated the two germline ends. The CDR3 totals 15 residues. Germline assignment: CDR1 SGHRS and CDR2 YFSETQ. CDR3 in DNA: TGCGCCAGCAGCCCAACTAGCAGAAGCTCCTACGAGCAGTACTTC. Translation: CASSPTSRSSYEQYF.

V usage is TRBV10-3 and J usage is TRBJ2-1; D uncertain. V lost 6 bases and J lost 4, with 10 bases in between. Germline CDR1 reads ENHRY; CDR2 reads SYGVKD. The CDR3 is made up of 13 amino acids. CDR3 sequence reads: CAIRGPLYNEQFF. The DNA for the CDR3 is TGTGCCATCAGAGGACCACTATACAATGAGCAGTTCTTC.

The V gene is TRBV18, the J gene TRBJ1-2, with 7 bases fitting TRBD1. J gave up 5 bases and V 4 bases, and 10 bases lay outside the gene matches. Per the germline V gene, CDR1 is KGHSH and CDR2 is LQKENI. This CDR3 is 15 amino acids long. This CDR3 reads CASSQQPGQTYGYTF. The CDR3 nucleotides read TGTGCCAGCTCACAACAACCGGGACAGACTTATGGCTACACCTTC.

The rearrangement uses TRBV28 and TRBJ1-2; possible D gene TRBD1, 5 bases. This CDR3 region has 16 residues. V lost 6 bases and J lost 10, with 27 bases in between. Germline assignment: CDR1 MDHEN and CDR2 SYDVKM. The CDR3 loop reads CASRSLFSGTVGDYTF. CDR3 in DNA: TGTGCCAGCAGGTCCCTCTTTTCAGGGACCGTCGGTGACTACACCTTC.

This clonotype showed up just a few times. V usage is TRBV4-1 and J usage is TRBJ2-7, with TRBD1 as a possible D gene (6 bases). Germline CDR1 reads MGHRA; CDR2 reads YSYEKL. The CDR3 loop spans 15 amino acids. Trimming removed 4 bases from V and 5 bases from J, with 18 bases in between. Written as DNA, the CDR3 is TGCGCCAGCAGCCGAGAAAACCGGGACACGGACGAGCAGTACTTC. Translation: CASSRENRDTDEQYF.

The CDR3 reads CSARSGSISTDTQYF. In DNA form, the CDR3 reads TGCAGTGCTAGGTCCGGATCGATTTCCACAGATACGCAGTATTTT. V gene TRBV20-1 combines with J gene TRBJ2-3, with no clear D. Germline V gene sequence: CDR1 DFQATT, CDR2 SNEGSKA (reference sequence). The CDR3 sequence is 15 residues long. V was pared by 3 bases and J by 2 bases, with 15 bases between.

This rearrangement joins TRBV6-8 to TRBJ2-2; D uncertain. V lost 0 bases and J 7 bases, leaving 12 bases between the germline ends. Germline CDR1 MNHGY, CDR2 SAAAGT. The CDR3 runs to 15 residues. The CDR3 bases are TGTGCCAGCAGTTACTCCCCCTTTCGTGGCGGGGAGCTGTTTTTT. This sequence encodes CASSYSPFRGGELFF.

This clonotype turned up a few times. DNA for the CDR3: TGTGCCAGCAGCTTGGGACAGGGCCTGAAAACTACCGATACGCAGTATTTT. It translates to CASSLGQGLKTTDTQYF. The chain employs TRBV7-2 and TRBJ2-3; 9 bases map to TRBD1. Germline V gene lookup returns CDR1 SGHTA and CDR2 FQGNSA. The CDR3 sequence is 17 residues long. The V segment lost 3 bases and the J segment 6 bases; nucleotides outside the gene matches: 13.

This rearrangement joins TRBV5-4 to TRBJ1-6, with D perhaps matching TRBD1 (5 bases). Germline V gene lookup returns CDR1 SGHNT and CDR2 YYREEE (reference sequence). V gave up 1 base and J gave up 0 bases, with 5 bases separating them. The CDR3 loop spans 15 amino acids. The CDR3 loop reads CASSLTGSYNSPLHF. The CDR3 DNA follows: TGTGCCAGCAGCTTGACAGGCTCCTATAATTCACCCCTCCACTTT.

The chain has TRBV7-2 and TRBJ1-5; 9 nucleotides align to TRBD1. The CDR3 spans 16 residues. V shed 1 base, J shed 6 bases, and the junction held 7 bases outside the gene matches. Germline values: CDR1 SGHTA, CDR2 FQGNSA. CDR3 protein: CASSLDATGGGQPQHF. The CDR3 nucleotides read TGTGCCAGCAGCTTAGATGCGACAGGGGGAGGTCAGCCCCAGCATTTT.

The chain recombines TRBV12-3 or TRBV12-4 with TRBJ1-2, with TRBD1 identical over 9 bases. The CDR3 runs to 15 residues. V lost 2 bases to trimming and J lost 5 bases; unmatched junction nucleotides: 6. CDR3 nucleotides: TGTGCCAGCAGTTTATCGGACGGGACAGGGTATGGCTACACCTTC. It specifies CASSLSDGTGYGYTF.

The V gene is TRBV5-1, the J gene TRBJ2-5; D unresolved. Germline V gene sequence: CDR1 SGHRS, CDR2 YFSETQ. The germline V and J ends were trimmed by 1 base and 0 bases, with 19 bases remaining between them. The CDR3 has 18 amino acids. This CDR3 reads CASSLLREFSVNQETQYF. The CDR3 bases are TGCGCCAGCAGCTTGTTGCGCGAGTTCTCGGTAAACCAAGAGACCCAGTACTTC.